One TCR beta chain is described in this entry. Its specificity is unknown. CDR3 size: 11 residues. Germline lookup yields CDR1 DFQATT and CDR2 SNEGSKA (reference sequence). Trimming removed 1 base from V and 8 bases from J, with 8 bases in between. This specimen comes from a study of OX40 agonist ivuxolimab in advanced cancers. The wider study: Patients received ivuxolimab, an agonistic anti-OX40 (CD134) antibody.

Sequenced by immunoSEQ multiplex PCR; TCRdb stores in-frame clones only, minus some. The table records roughly 20,000 clones, approximately 79% of them present only once. Overall study findings and caveats: Dose levels from 0.1 to 3.0 mg/kg saw CD4+ and CD8+ blood T cells expand clonally by week 6.

Autoimmune disease history or systemic immunosuppression led to patients being barred. Patients had blood sampled at baseline and again on cycle 4 day 1 and cycle 7 day 1. The sample was CD4+ or CD8+ T cells sorted from blood, taken in a trial of the OX40 agonist ivuxolimab. This TCR was sampled from an adult with an advanced solid tumor such as melanoma, head and neck, liver or kidney cancer. V is TRBV20-1 and J is TRBJ1-2; the D is unclear. The CDR3 nucleotides are TGCAGTGCTAGAGGCGGCAGAGGCTACACCTTC. Protein: CSARGGRGYTF.